This paragraph covers one T cell receptor beta chain sequence. This entry is derived from a study of blood T cell repertoires in COVID-19. The CDR3 covers 14 residues. V dropped 5 bases and J dropped 7 bases, with 13 bases sitting between them. Looked up from germline, CDR1 is SGHRS and CDR2 is YFSETQ. Only in-frame clones appear in the TCRdb table, and some are missing; sequencing was by immunoSEQ multiplex PCR. The table shows over 200,000 clones, with 84% occurring only once. This clonotype was sampled from a woman aged 35 to 49 who had recovered from COVID-19. The specimen was PBMCs or T cells enriched from blood (not recorded which). The chain has TRBV5-1 and TRBJ1-6, with D hard to call. The CDR3 spells CASSTDIGNSPLHF. As DNA, the CDR3 is TGCGCCAGCAGTACCGACATTGGAAATTCACCCCTCCACTTT.